This T cell receptor (beta chain) was identified in a study of blood T cell repertoires in COVID-19. Study-level background: Acute-phase and convalescent COVID-19 samples originated in the United States, Italy and Spain. Sources were T cells, B-cell-depleted T cells, or PBMCs; the material itself was cDNA or gDNA.

Methods used by the authors: Amplification from reference gene primers served as the basis for estimated nucleated cell counts. TCRdb keeps only in-frame clones here, not all; method: immunoSEQ multiplex PCR. That table is the source of V, J and clone size, and D and trimming were worked out from the DNA. The table has 60,000 to 80,000 clones, 70% to 90% seen once; the top ten hold more than 1%. V trimming: 6 bases; J trimming: 9 bases; junction bases outside the gene matches: 7. The CDR3 is made up of 14 amino acids. CDR1 is LNHDA and CDR2 is SQIVND in the germline V gene (reference sequence). Input material: peripheral blood. This clonotype originated in a man in his 70s with acute or convalescent COVID-19. V gene TRBV19 combines with J gene TRBJ1-6, with 8 bases matching TRBD1. CDR3 protein: CASSPGTGISPLHF. CDR3 nucleotide sequence: TGTGCCAGTAGCCCGGGGACAGGCATTTCACCCCTCCACTTT.